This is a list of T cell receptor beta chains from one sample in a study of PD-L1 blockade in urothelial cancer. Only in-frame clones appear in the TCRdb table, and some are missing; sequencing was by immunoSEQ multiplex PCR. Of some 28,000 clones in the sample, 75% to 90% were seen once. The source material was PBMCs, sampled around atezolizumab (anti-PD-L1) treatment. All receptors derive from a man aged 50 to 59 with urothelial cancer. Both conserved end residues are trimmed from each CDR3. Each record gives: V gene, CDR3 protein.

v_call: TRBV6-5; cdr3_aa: ASRSQGAGNTEAF
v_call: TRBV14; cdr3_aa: ASSHTGTSAKNIQY
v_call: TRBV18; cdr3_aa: ASSPQLGGQGLWEQY
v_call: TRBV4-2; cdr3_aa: ASSLRLAGDTGELF
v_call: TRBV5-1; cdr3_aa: ASSGGLDTDTQY
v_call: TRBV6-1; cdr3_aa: ASSEARAGLYNEQF
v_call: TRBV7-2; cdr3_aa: ASSLLGAPTDTQY
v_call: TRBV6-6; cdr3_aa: ASTERVDGYT
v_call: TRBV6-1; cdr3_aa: ASTLGQGDRAGQH
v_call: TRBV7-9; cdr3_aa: ASSKTGDPSDEQF
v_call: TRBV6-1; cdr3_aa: ASSEPRGSYGYT
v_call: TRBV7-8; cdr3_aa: ASSGRRDNGEKLF
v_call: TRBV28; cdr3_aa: ASSGGDNNNSPLH
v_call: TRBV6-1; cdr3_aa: ASSVQGGSGEKLF
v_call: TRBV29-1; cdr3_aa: SGGDRGGINTEAF
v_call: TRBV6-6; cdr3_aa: ASTLGPKETQY
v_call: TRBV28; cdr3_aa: ASNTNSGQPQH